These 28 T cell receptor beta chains originate from one sample sequenced in a study of technical replicates of blood from four donors. Libraries were prepared by immunoSEQ multiplex PCR; TCRdb keeps only in-frame clonotypes and omits some of them. The repertoire has approximately 70,000 clones, roughly 92% of them found once; the top ten carry roughly 0.33%. Sequenced input: T cells isolated from PBMCs. The source of these receptors is a human donor in good health.

The chain recombines TRBV27 with TRBJ2-7; D is perhaps TRBD1 (6 bases). This CDR3 region has 12 residues. Germline loops: CDR1 MNHEY, CDR2 SMNVEV (reference sequence). V gave up 3 bases and J gave up 6 bases, with 9 bases separating them. For the CDR3, the DNA is TGTGCCAGCAGTTTTGGGGGCAGCGAGCAGTACTTC. Protein: CASSFGGSEQYF.

The chain uses TRBV27 and TRBJ2-7; D may be TRBD1 (6 bases). Trimming shortened V by 6 bases and J by 1 base, and 16 bases separated the two germline ends. In germline, CDR1 is MNHEY, CDR2 SMNVEV (reference sequence). This CDR3 contains 15 residues. CDR3: CASRWLTGASYEQYF. CDR3 DNA: TGTGCCAGCAGGTGGTTGACAGGAGCTTCCTACGAGCAGTACTTC.

This chain links TRBV7-9 with TRBJ2-2; TRBD1 matches 9 bases. The germline gives CDR1 SEHNR, CDR2 FQNEAQ (reference sequence). The CDR3 is 14 amino acids. Trimming cost V 8 bases and J 6 bases; bases outside gene matches: 7. The CDR3 loop is CASGGTGKAGELFF. CDR3 DNA: TGTGCCAGCGGGGGGACAGGGAAAGCCGGGGAGCTGTTTTTT.

This chain links TRBV19 with TRBJ1-1; 8 bases agree with TRBD1. This CDR3 has 14 amino acids. Trimming took 7 bases from V and 7 from J; bases not matched to a gene: 11. The germline gives CDR1 LNHDA, CDR2 SQIVND (reference sequence). This chain's CDR3 is CASTSDRVAIEAFF. As DNA, the CDR3 is TGTGCCAGTACCTCGGACAGGGTAGCCATTGAAGCTTTCTTT.

In its sample, this clone was seen once. The rearrangement links TRBV19 to TRBJ2-7, with TRBD2 matching over 11 bases. Germline V lookup: CDR1 LNHDA, CDR2 SQIVND (reference sequence). The CDR3 is made up of 16 amino acids. With 4 bases clipped from V and 5 bases from J, the junction kept 10 bases outside the gene matches. The CDR3, as DNA: TGTGCCAGTAGTAACTCCGCGACTAGCGGGACACACGAGCAGTACTTC. Its protein product is CASSNSATSGTHEQYF.

The rearrangement links TRBV5-1 to TRBJ2-1, with D possibly matching TRBD2 (6 bases). V dropped 7 bases and J dropped 0 bases, with 14 bases sitting between them. The CDR3 is 15 amino acids. Germline V lookup: CDR1 SGHRS, CDR2 YFSETQ. CDR3 amino acids: CASHATGDSYNEQFF. Written as DNA, the CDR3 is TGCGCCAGCCATGCGACGGGGGACTCCTACAATGAGCAGTTCTTC.

This clone was seen only a few times. The V call is TRBV7-3, the J call TRBJ2-5, with D possibly matching TRBD2 (6 bases). With 4 bases removed from V and 0 bases from J, the gap between germline ends came to 9 bases. There are 14 residues in the CDR3. CDR1 SGHTA and CDR2 FQGTGA come from the germline V gene. CDR3 region: CASSCRDYQETQYF. CDR3 nucleotide sequence: TGTGCCAGCAGCTGTCGGGACTACCAAGAGACCCAGTACTTC. Drawing the rest from reference TRBV7-3 and TRBJ2-5, the complete variable domain is GAGVSQTPSNKVTEKGKYVELRCDPISGHTALYWYRQSLGQGPEFLIYFQGTGAADDSGLPNDRFFAVRPEGSVSTLKIQRTERGDSAVYLCASSCRDYQETQYFGPGTRLLVL.

This chain joins TRBV4-3 and TRBJ1-1; maybe TRBD1 (5 bases). The CDR3 has 16 amino acids. Trimming shortened V by 4 bases and J by 3 bases, and 18 bases separated the two germline ends. Germline lookup yields CDR1 LGHNA and CDR2 YSLEER. This CDR3 is CASSPLGRGLDTEAFF. As DNA, the CDR3 is TGCGCCAGCAGCCCCCTAGGAAGGGGTCTGGACACTGAAGCTTTCTTT.

In this sample, this clone turned up a few times. The chain recombines TRBV6-5 with TRBJ1-1; TRBD1 agrees at 9 bases. CDR3 size: 13 residues. Germline-derived CDR1 and CDR2 are MNHEY and SVGAGI. V dropped 6 bases and J dropped 8; count of bases not matched to a gene: 7. The CDR3 loop reads CASSAQGAWEAFF. The CDR3 DNA sequence: TGTGCCAGCAGCGCACAGGGGGCATGGGAAGCTTTCTTT.

V usage is TRBV2 and J usage is TRBJ1-5; tentatively, D is TRBD1 (6 bases). This CDR3 has 13 residues. Trimming removed 6 bases from V and 7 bases from J, with 13 bases in between. Germline CDR1 is SNHLY and CDR2 is FYNNEI. The CDR3 nucleotides are TGTGCCAGCAGGGAATTACAGGGCCAGCCCCAGCATTTT. This gives the protein CASRELQGQPQHF.

The chain couples TRBV11-2 to TRBJ2-3, with 11 positions matching TRBD2. This CDR3 is built from 17 residues. With V trimmed by 3 bases and J by 1 base, 6 bases remained unmatched. Germline values: CDR1 SGHAT, CDR2 FQNNGV. CDR3 residues: CASSFIGTSGRTDTQYF. CDR3 coding DNA: TGTGCCAGCAGCTTTATAGGGACTAGCGGTCGCACAGATACGCAGTATTTT.

The rearrangement joins TRBV30 to TRBJ1-5, with TRBD1 identical over 7 bases. The CDR3 totals 13 residues. The trim removed 4 bases at V and 4 bases at J, leaving 4 bases unmatched. CDR1 is GTSNPN, CDR2 SVGIG, per germline (reference sequence). In nucleotides, the CDR3 is TGTGCCTGGACCGGGACAGAAAATCAGCCCCAGCATTTT. Its translation is CAWTGTENQPQHF.

V usage is TRBV27 and J usage is TRBJ1-2; D not certain. Trimming took off 6 bases at V and 8 bases at J, with 16 bases between the two ends. Germline assignment: CDR1 MNHEY and CDR2 SMNVEV (reference sequence). The CDR3 has 13 residues. The CDR3 loop is CASSDVDEGGYTF. Written as DNA, the CDR3 is TGTGCCAGCAGCGACGTGGACGAGGGCGGCTACACCTTC.

The genes are TRBV27 and TRBJ1-2; D call uncertain. The germline CDR1 and CDR2 sequences are MNHEY and SMNVEV (reference sequence). V was shortened by 0 bases and J by 2 bases, with 19 bases between the two germline ends. This CDR3 region has 18 residues. The CDR3 nucleotides read TGTGCCAGCAGTTTATCCGGTCGAGGGTCCGTTGCGAACTATGGCTACACCTTC. Protein product: CASSLSGRGSVANYGYTF.

The rearrangement links TRBV11-2 to TRBJ2-7, with TRBD1 identical over 9 bases. V shed 5 bases and J 2 bases; nucleotides not matched to a gene: 13. Looked up from germline, CDR1 is SGHAT and CDR2 is FQNNGV. The CDR3 runs 17 residues. The CDR3 bases are TGTGCCAGCAGCGCGGGTAGAGGGACAGGGAGGGCCTACGAGCAGTACTTC. It encodes CASSAGRGTGRAYEQYF.

The rearrangement joins TRBV27 to TRBJ1-1; the D is unclear. This CDR3 is built from 13 residues. V lost 10 bases to trimming and J lost 4 bases, with 16 bases between them. Germline CDR1 MNHEY, CDR2 SMNVEV (reference sequence). In nucleotides, the CDR3 is TGTGCCACCCGGTCTAGCGGGATCACTGAAGCTTTCTTT. This translates into CATRSSGITEAFF.

This chain joins TRBV10-3 and TRBJ2-2; D unresolved. V was clipped by 4 bases and J by 0 bases, with 9 bases between them. This CDR3 spans 15 amino acids. Germline V gene sequence: CDR1 ENHRY, CDR2 SYGVKD. CDR3 coding DNA: TGTGCCATCAGTGTGGCAGATTCGAACACCGGGGAGCTGTTTTTT. Residues: CAISVADSNTGELFF.

The CDR3 is CASSFLSSLTTDTQYF. CDR3 nucleotide sequence: TGTGCCAGCAGCTTTCTCTCTAGCCTAACCACAGATACGCAGTATTTT. This chain uses TRBV5-6 with TRBJ2-3; a weak D match, TRBD2 (5 bases). Trimming stripped 2 bases from V and 2 bases from J, with 15 bases between. The CDR3 runs to 16 residues. Germline V lookup: CDR1 SGHDT, CDR2 YYEEEE.

The V and J genes are TRBV21-1 and TRBJ2-7; TRBD2, the D gene given by the table, was not confirmed from the DNA. TRBV21-1 is noted as a pseudogene. The CDR3 totals 16 residues. The chain's CDR3 is CASSKEGKGLGYEQYF. The CDR3 DNA reads TGTGCCAGCAGCAAAGAGGGAAAGGGACTAGGCTACGAGCAGTACTTC.

The J gene is TRBJ2-2, the V gene TRBV4-2, with D possibly TRBD1 on 6 matching bases. The CDR3 spans 12 residues. From germline, CDR1 is LGHNA and CDR2 YNFKEQ. V lost 4 bases and J 8 bases, leaving 8 bases between the germline ends. The CDR3: CASSLGGGELFF. In nucleotides, the CDR3 is TGTGCCAGCAGCCTAGGGGGAGGGGAGCTGTTTTTT.

This clone appeared a single time. The V call is TRBV19, the J call TRBJ2-7, with a possible D match to TRBD2 (5 bases). The germline gives CDR1 LNHDA, CDR2 SQIVND (reference sequence). The CDR3 extends over 13 amino acids. With 5 bases removed from V and 6 bases from J, the gap between germline ends came to 14 bases. The CDR3 bases are TGTGCCAGTAGTCTCCCCGGGATGGGCGAGCAGTACTTC. This translates into CASSLPGMGEQYF.

This chain links TRBV7-2 with TRBJ1-4, with a possible D match to TRBD1 (6 bases). V lost 5 bases and J 4 bases, leaving 11 bases between the germline ends. This CDR3 has 14 residues. CDR1 and CDR2 (germline): SGHTA, FQGNSA. This CDR3 reads CASSNDRYNEKLFF. The CDR3 nucleotides are TGTGCCAGCAGCAACGACAGGTATAATGAAAAACTGTTTTTT.

The CDR3 bases are TGTGCCAGCAGTGGCCTATACAGGGTGAACACTGAAGCTTTCTTT. This codes for CASSGLYRVNTEAFF. The rearrangement links TRBV6-1 to TRBJ1-1, with D perhaps TRBD1 (6 bases). CDR3 size: 15 residues. CDR1 and CDR2 from the germline V gene are MNHNS and SASEGT. Trimming removed 4 bases at V and 0 bases at J, with 12 bases between.

This clone has just a few counts. This chain links TRBV5-8 with TRBJ1-1; 7 bases align to TRBD1. CDR1 and CDR2 (germline): SGHTS, YDEGEE. This CDR3 comprises 16 residues. Trimming took 4 bases from V and 1 from J; bases not matched to a gene: 10. This CDR3 reads CASSPVLTGRNTEAFF. CDR3 nucleotides: TGTGCCAGCAGCCCCGTTCTGACAGGGCGGAACACTGAAGCTTTCTTT.

V usage is TRBV11-3 and J usage is TRBJ2-1, with D possibly being TRBD1 (5 bases). With 5 bases removed from V and 6 bases from J, the gap between germline ends came to 14 bases. CDR1 SGHNT and CDR2 YENEEA come from the germline V gene. This CDR3 region has 14 residues. This CDR3 reads CASSQGQPSNEQFF. Here the CDR3 DNA reads TGTGCCAGCAGCCAAGGACAACCTTCCAATGAGCAGTTCTTC.

The gene calls are TRBV28 and TRBJ2-7; TRBD2 agrees at 12 bases. V lost 4 bases and J lost 4; bases outside the gene matches: 5. CDR1 MDHEN and CDR2 SYDVKM come from the germline V gene. This CDR3 is built from 15 residues. The CDR3 nucleotides read TGTGCCAGCAGTTCATGGACTAGCGGGATATACGAGCAGTACTTC. Its protein is CASSSWTSGIYEQYF. Together with reference TRBV28 and TRBJ2-7, the CDR3 gives the full variable domain: DVKVTQSSRYLVKRTGEKVFLECVQDMDHENMFWYRQDPGLGLRLIYFSYDVKMKEKGDIPEGYSVSREKKERFSLILESASTNQTSMYLCASSSWTSGIYEQYFGPGTRLTVT.

The rearrangement joins TRBV11-3 to TRBJ2-5, with unresolved D. This CDR3 comprises 13 residues. Germline loops: CDR1 SGHNT, CDR2 YENEEA. The V and J ends lost 1 base and 5 bases respectively, with 8 bases between them. The CDR3 here is CASSLVFRETQYF. The CDR3 nucleotides are TGTGCCAGCAGCTTAGTATTCCGGGAGACCCAGTACTTC.

CDR3 sequence: CAISDLGQGEANYGYTF. The CDR3 DNA is TGTGCCATCAGTGATTTGGGACAGGGAGAGGCTAACTATGGCTACACCTTC. The genes are TRBV10-3 and TRBJ1-2; TRBD1 matches 9 bases. V trimming: 3 bases; J trimming: 0 bases; junction bases outside the gene matches: 8. This CDR3 comprises 17 residues. The germline CDR1 and CDR2 sequences are ENHRY and SYGVKD.